The clone carrying this TCR beta chain was picked up one time. Its antigen is currently unknown. Pooled samples include second doses given at about 4 or 12 weeks. This specimen comes from a study of T cell responses to AZD1222 COVID-19 vaccine. Overall study results and limits: Repertoire sampling occurred only after the peak T cell response. Researchers report vaccine-associated CD4 TCRs spanning spike, with dominance at 160-218 and 743-854. Baseline testing showed seropositivity in only six AZD1222 recipients.

TCRdb's table, derived via immunoSEQ multiplex PCR, lists solely in-frame clones and lacks some. This table holds approximately 140,000 clones, more than 85% found once. Here the sequenced sample was peripheral blood, taken 28 days after the second AZD1222 dose. This sequence was found in an adult who received the AZD1222 COVID-19 vaccine.

The CDR3 bases are TGTGCCATCAGTGACCCACTGGGCCAGAACTACGAGCAGTACTTC. It yields the protein CAISDPLGQNYEQYF. V is TRBV10-3 and J is TRBJ2-7; D remains ambiguous. Germline CDR1 and CDR2: ENHRY and SYGVKD. Trimming removed 3 bases at V and 3 bases at J, with 15 bases between. The CDR3 consists of 15 residues.